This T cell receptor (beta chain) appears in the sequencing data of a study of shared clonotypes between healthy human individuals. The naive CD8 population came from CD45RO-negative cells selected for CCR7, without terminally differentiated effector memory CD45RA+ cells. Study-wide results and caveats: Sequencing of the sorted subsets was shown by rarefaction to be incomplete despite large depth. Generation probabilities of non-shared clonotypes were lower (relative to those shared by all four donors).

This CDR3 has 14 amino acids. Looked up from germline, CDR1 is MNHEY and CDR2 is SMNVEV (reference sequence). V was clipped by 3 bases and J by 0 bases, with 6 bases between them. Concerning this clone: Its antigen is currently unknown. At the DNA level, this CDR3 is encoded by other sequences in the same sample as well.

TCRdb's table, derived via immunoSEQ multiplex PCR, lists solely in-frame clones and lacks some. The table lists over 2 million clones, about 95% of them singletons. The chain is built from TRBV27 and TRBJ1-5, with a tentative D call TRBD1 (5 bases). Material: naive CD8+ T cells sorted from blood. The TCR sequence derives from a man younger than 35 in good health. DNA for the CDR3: TGTGCCAGCAGTTTCCAGGGTAGCAATCAGCCCCAGCATTTT. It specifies CASSFQGSNQPQHF.